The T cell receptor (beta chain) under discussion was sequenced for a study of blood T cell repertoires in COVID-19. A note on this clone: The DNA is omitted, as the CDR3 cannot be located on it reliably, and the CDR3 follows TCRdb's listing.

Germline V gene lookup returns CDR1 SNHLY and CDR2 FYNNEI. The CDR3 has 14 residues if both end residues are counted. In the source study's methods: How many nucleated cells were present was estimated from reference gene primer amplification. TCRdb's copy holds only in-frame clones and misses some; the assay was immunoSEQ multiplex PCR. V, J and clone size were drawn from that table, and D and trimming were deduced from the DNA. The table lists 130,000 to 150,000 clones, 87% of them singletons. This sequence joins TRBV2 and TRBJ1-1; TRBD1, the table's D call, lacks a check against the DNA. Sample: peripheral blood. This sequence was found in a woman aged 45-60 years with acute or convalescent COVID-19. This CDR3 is CASSPFGQGAVSFF.